This TCR beta chain was found in a study of memory CD4+ T cells and cytomegalovirus serostatus. Sequencing was performed with immunoSEQ multiplex PCR; in TCRdb, only in-frame clones are kept and a portion is missing. Of under 65,000 clones listed, just under 80% are singletons. The sort gate was single viable CD3+CD4+CD8-CD45RO+ cells for memory CD4+ T cells. The V gene lost 5 bases and the J gene lost 0 bases, with 25 bases spanning the gap. The CDR3 has 19 residues. Germline CDR1 reads MNHEY; CDR2 reads SMNVEV (reference sequence). Sequences were obtained from memory CD4+ T cells from blood. This receptor was taken from an adult in good health and CMV-seronegative. J is TRBJ1-2 and V is TRBV27, with a weak D call TRBD1 (5 bases). CDR3 protein: CASSRHGGTPGGANYGYTF. The CDR3 DNA is TGTGCCAGCAGTCGCCACGGAGGGACGCCGGGCGGGGCTAACTATGGCTACACCTTC.